A single sample is the source of the 5 T cell receptor beta chains below, sequenced in a study of sequential checkpoint blockade in melanoma. The sample's treatment: randomized to nivolumab then ipilimumab (arm A) or the reverse (arm B). Assay: immunoSEQ multiplex PCR; the TCRdb copy retains only in-frame clones and omits some. The sample records several thousand clones, roughly two fifths being singletons. Sequencing was performed on tumor tissue (inferred from file names), taken from a patient given nivolumab and ipilimumab in sequence. The origin of the receptors is a human donor with melanoma.

The chain links TRBV6-8 to TRBJ1-1; D remains unclear. The V and J ends lost 4 bases and 5 bases respectively, with 14 bases between them. The CDR3 consists of 14 residues. In germline, CDR1 is MNHGY, CDR2 SAAAGT. The CDR3 nucleotides are TGTGCCAGCAGTTCCTCCGCTGCGGGGACTGAAGCTTTCTTT. This codes for CASSSSAAGTEAFF.

The chain joins TRBV5-1 to TRBJ1-2; 11 nucleotides line up with TRBD1. Trimming removed 2 bases from V and 7 bases from J; junction bases left unmatched: 10. This CDR3 contains 16 residues. Germline V lookup: CDR1 SGHRS, CDR2 YFSETQ. CDR3 sequence (DNA): TGCGCCAGCAGCTTATGGACAGGGGGCGAGGCGGGTGGCTACACCTTC. It encodes CASSLWTGGEAGGYTF.

This clone was seen a few times. The rearrangement uses TRBV18 and TRBJ1-4; D not resolved. The V gene lost 3 bases and the J gene lost 7 bases, with 9 bases spanning the gap. This CDR3 comprises 13 residues. Germline assignment: CDR1 KGHSH and CDR2 LQKENI. The CDR3 spells CASSPSRGEKLFF. In DNA form, the CDR3 reads TGTGCCAGCTCACCTTCCCGGGGTGAAAAACTGTTTTTT.

The J gene is TRBJ1-2, the V gene TRBV19, with TRBD1 matching 12 bases. Trimming cost V 6 bases and J 7 bases; bases outside gene matches: 3. The CDR3 extends over 13 amino acids. The V gene's germline CDR1 is LNHDA and CDR2 SQIVND (reference sequence). This CDR3 is CASRGQGAFGYTF. The CDR3 DNA reads as TGTGCCAGTAGGGGACAGGGGGCGTTTGGCTACACCTTC.

This clone is classed as medium-sized (0.01 to 0.1%). The chain is built from TRBV6-8 and TRBJ1-4, with D unclear. Trimming took off 2 bases at V and 7 bases at J, with 8 bases between the two ends. Germline lookup yields CDR1 MNHGY and CDR2 SAAAGT. There are 13 residues in the CDR3. The CDR3 sequence is CASSYRTPEKLFF. CDR3 DNA sequence: TGTGCCAGCAGTTACCGGACCCCTGAAAAACTGTTTTTT.